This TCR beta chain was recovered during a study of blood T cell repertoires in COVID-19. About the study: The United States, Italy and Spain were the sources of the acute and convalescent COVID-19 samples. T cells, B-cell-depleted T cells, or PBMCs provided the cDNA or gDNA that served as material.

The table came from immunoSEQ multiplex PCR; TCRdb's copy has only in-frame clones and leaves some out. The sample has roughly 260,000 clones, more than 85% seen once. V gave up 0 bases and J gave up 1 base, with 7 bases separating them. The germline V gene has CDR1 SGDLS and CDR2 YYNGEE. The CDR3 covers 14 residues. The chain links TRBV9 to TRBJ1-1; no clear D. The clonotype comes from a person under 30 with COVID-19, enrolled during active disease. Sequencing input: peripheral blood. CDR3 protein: CASSVVRENTEAFF. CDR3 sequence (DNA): TGTGCCAGCAGCGTAGTACGGGAGAACACTGAAGCTTTCTTT.